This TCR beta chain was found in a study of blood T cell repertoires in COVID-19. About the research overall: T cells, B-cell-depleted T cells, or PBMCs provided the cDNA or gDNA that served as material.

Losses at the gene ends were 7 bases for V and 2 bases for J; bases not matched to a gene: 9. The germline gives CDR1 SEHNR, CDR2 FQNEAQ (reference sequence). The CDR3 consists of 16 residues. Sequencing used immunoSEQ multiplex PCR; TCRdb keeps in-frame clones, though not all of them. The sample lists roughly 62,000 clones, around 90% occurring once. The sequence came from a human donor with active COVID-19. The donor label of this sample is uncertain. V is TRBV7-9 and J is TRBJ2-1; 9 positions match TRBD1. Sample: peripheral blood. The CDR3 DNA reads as TGTGCCAGCACCCACCCCGGGACAGGGACCTACAATGAGCAGTTCTTC. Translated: CASTHPGTGTYNEQFF.